This T cell receptor (beta chain) is drawn from a study of shared clonotypes between healthy human individuals. Nashville, Tennessee was home to all donors, each a Caucasian adult. This clone occurred a few times. Antigen: not known. Across several immunoSEQ plates, the genomic DNA of each subset was split evenly. Under the authors' procedure: Owing to the provision of junction-only sequences devoid of quality scores by immunoSEQ, filtering differed. Sequencing used immunoSEQ multiplex PCR; TCRdb keeps in-frame clones, though not all of them. V and J calls and clone size follow that table, whereas D and trimming were derived from the DNA. The sample has about 110,000 clones; around 68% are singletons. Germline V gene sequence: CDR1 SGDLS, CDR2 YYNGEE. The CDR3 consists of 15 residues. Trimming removed 1 base at V and 0 bases at J, with 8 bases between. Study-wide points: The study found lower generation probabilities in non-shared clonotypes than in those shared by all four donors.

The chain recombines TRBV9 with TRBJ2-1; D might be TRBD1 (6 bases). The sequencing sample was made of memory CD8+ T cells sorted from blood. As to subset: CD45RO+ cells pooled with CCR7-negative TemRA cells. This TCR was recovered from a woman aged 25 to 39 in good health. CDR3 DNA: TGTGCCAGCAGCGTACAGGGGAGCTCCTACAATGAGCAGTTCTTC. Translated: CASSVQGSSYNEQFF.